Listed here are 25 T cell receptor beta chains from one sample, sequenced in a study of STAT5B mutations in CD4+ large granular lymphocyte leukemia. Using immunoSEQ multiplex PCR, the repertoire was profiled, and TCRdb retains in-frame clones only, with some absent. The table shows 35,000 or so clones, with about 91% occurring only once. Input material: CD4+ T cells from blood buffy coats. The source of these receptors is a human donor in good health.

This chain links TRBV30 with TRBJ2-4; D unresolved. There are 12 residues in the CDR3. The V and J ends lost 1 base and 7 bases respectively, with 8 bases between them. CDR1 and CDR2 (germline): GTSNPN, SVGIG (reference sequence). In nucleotides, the CDR3 is TGTGCCTGGAGTGCCACGGGTAACATTCAGTACTTC. Amino acids: CAWSATGNIQYF.

The genes are TRBV4-3 and TRBJ1-1; a possible D gene is TRBD1 (5 bases). V gave up 5 bases and J gave up 7 bases, with 20 bases separating them. From germline, CDR1 is LGHNA and CDR2 YSLEER. This CDR3 region has 15 residues. CDR3: CASSENLILTGEAFF. For the CDR3, the DNA is TGCGCCAGCAGCGAAAACCTGATATTAACAGGTGAAGCTTTCTTT.

The rearrangement uses TRBV5-4 and TRBJ1-1; a possible D gene is TRBD1 (5 bases). Trimming pared 0 bases from V and 7 bases from J, leaving 13 bases between. This CDR3 is 14 amino acids long. Germline lookup yields CDR1 SGHNT and CDR2 YYREEE (reference sequence). For the CDR3, the DNA is TGTGCCAGCAGCTTGGGGGCCGTGGGGCTTGAAGCTTTCTTT. It yields the protein CASSLGAVGLEAFF.

The chain combines TRBV10-3 with TRBJ1-1, with D hard to call. V was trimmed by 1 base and J by 2 bases, leaving 11 bases between them. The CDR3 has 15 residues. From germline, CDR1 is ENHRY and CDR2 SYGVKD. The CDR3 loop is CAISELTGINTEAFF. The CDR3 bases are TGTGCCATCAGTGAGTTAACGGGGATAAACACTGAAGCTTTCTTT.

The chain employs TRBV5-6 and TRBJ1-5; a weak D match, TRBD1 (5 bases). CDR3 length equals 13 residues. Trimming stripped 4 bases from V and 3 bases from J, with 8 bases between. Germline V gene sequence: CDR1 SGHDT, CDR2 YYEEEE. CDR3: CASSVDNNQPQHF. Here the CDR3 DNA reads TGTGCCAGCAGCGTGGACAACAATCAGCCCCAGCATTTT.

The genes are TRBV18 and TRBJ2-5; D unclear. CDR1 and CDR2 from the germline V gene are KGHSH and LQKENI. V was clipped by 2 bases and J by 2 bases, with 12 bases between them. This CDR3 is built from 15 residues. This chain's CDR3 is CASSPRLAVQETQYF. The CDR3 nucleotides read TGTGCCAGCTCACCAAGGTTAGCAGTTCAAGAGACCCAGTACTTC. Full variable domain (missing parts from reference TRBV18 and TRBJ2-5): NAGVMQNPRHLVRRRGQEARLRCSPMKGHSHVYWYRQLPEEGLKFMVYLQKENIIDESGMPKERFSAEFPKEGPSILRIQQVVRGDSAAYFCASSPRLAVQETQYFGPGTRLLVL.

This chain connects TRBV6-5 to TRBJ2-1; 7 positions match TRBD2. This CDR3 has 15 residues. V lost 4 bases, J lost 2 bases, and 5 bases stayed unmatched. Germline V gene data show CDR1 as MNHEY and CDR2 as SVGAGI. The CDR3 sequence is CASSSLAGPYNEQFF. The CDR3 nucleotides are TGTGCCAGCAGTTCTTTAGCGGGCCCCTACAATGAGCAGTTCTTC.

The chain has TRBV19 and TRBJ1-5; no definite D call. V was clipped by 5 bases and J by 9 bases, with 14 bases between them. The CDR3 consists of 13 residues. Germline assignment: CDR1 LNHDA and CDR2 SQIVND (reference sequence). The CDR3, as DNA: TGTGCCAGTAGTGGCCCCCGTTTAGGGCCCCAGCATTTT. Amino acids: CASSGPRLGPQHF.

In the case of this clone: At the DNA level, this CDR3 is encoded by other sequences in the same sample as well. V is TRBV30 and J is TRBJ1-5; D is undetermined. V lost 3 bases to trimming and J lost 7 bases, with 13 bases between them. In germline, CDR1 is GTSNPN, CDR2 SVGIG (reference sequence). CDR3 length equals 13 residues. CDR3 residues: CAWSVRSVQPQHF. CDR3 bases: TGTGCCTGGAGCGTCCGGAGTGTACAGCCCCAGCATTTT.

This chain joins TRBV29-1 and TRBJ1-1; D might be TRBD1 (6 bases). The CDR3 extends over 12 amino acids. Germline CDR1 and CDR2: SQVTM and ANQGSEA. V gave up 4 bases and J gave up 5 bases, with 11 bases separating them. Here the CDR3 reads CSVGGRGTEAFF. The CDR3 DNA sequence: TGCAGCGTTGGGGGGCGCGGGACTGAAGCTTTCTTT.

This clone has a single count. The chain carries TRBV7-3 and TRBJ2-2; 7 bases align to TRBD1. CDR3 length: 13 amino acids. V was pared by 11 bases and J by 4 bases, with 7 bases of the junction left unmatched. Looked up from germline, CDR1 is SGHTA and CDR2 is FQGTGA. CDR3: CAVGGPGTGELFF. The CDR3 coding sequence is TGTGCCGTAGGGGGCCCGGGCACCGGGGAGCTGTTTTTT.

The chain carries TRBV7-2 and TRBJ2-1, with 15 bases aligning to TRBD2. With 4 bases clipped from V and 10 bases from J, the junction kept 8 bases outside the gene matches. The CDR3 consists of 16 residues. Germline values: CDR1 SGHTA, CDR2 FQGNSA. CDR3: CASSSGTSGGLEEQFF. The CDR3 DNA sequence: TGTGCCAGCAGCTCCGGGACTAGCGGGGGGTTAGAGGAGCAGTTCTTC.

The rearrangement joins TRBV7-3 to TRBJ1-2; tentatively, D is TRBD1 (5 bases). The CDR3 contains 13 residues. Germline lookup yields CDR1 SGHTA and CDR2 FQGTGA. V lost 2 bases and J 1 base, leaving 5 bases between the germline ends. The CDR3, as DNA: TGTGCCAGCAGCTTAGACAGTAACTATGGCTACACCTTC. It translates to CASSLDSNYGYTF.

This clone has just one count. The CDR3 bases are TGTGCCAGCAGTGCCCCAGGGGGGGGTAGCAATCAGCCCCAGCATTTT. Translated: CASSAPGGGSNQPQHF. The V gene is TRBV2, the J gene TRBJ1-5, with 7 bases fitting TRBD1. The CDR3 contains 16 residues. The germline gives CDR1 SNHLY, CDR2 FYNNEI. V lost 4 bases and J lost 0; bases outside the gene matches: 6.

This chain's CDR3 is CSVELGRNTIYF. CDR3 nucleotide sequence: TGCAGCGTTGAGCTGGGGCGCAACACCATATATTTT. This chain uses TRBV29-1 with TRBJ1-3; weak D call: TRBD1 (5 bases). Between the trimmed V and J ends, which lost 3 bases and 7 bases, there was a span of 10 bases. The CDR3 loop spans 12 amino acids. From germline, CDR1 is SQVTM and CDR2 ANQGSEA.

The rearrangement links TRBV30 to TRBJ2-5; D may be TRBD1 or TRBD2 (5 bases each). The CDR3 runs 14 residues. V lost 0 bases and J lost 5, with 13 bases in between. Per germline, CDR1 GTSNPN and CDR2 SVGIG (reference sequence). In DNA form, the CDR3 reads TGTGCCTGGAGTGTGGGGGTCGCAGGGGAGACCCAGTACTTC. Its translation: CAWSVGVAGETQYF.

This chain uses TRBV4-1 with TRBJ2-7, with TRBD2 matching 9 bases. The CDR3 contains 17 residues. CDR1 is MGHRA and CDR2 is YSYEKL in the germline V gene. V dropped 2 bases and J dropped 3; count of bases not matched to a gene: 11. The CDR3 coding sequence is TGCGCCAGCAGCCAAACCCCCTTTAGCGGGAGTAGCTACGAGCAGTACTTC. This sequence encodes CASSQTPFSGSSYEQYF.

The chain has TRBV6-5 and TRBJ2-5; TRBD1 agrees at 8 bases. The CDR3 covers 15 residues. The V segment lost 4 bases and the J segment 5 bases; nucleotides outside the gene matches: 9. Looked up from germline, CDR1 is MNHEY and CDR2 is SVGAGI. The chain's CDR3 is CASSSDRGSKETQYF. The DNA for the CDR3 is TGTGCCAGCAGTTCCGACAGGGGCTCCAAGGAGACCCAGTACTTC.

The chain links TRBV11-2 to TRBJ2-1; 10 bases fit TRBD2. Trimming removed 2 bases from V and 11 bases from J; junction bases left unmatched: 15. This CDR3 region has 17 residues. Looked up from germline, CDR1 is SGHAT and CDR2 is FQNNGV. CDR3 in amino acids: CASSLNTAGTSVKQQFF. CDR3 nucleotide sequence: TGTGCCAGCAGCTTAAATACCGCCGGGACTAGCGTTAAACAGCAGTTCTTC.

This clone was detected a few times. The V and J genes are TRBV30 and TRBJ2-2, with TRBD2 matching 7 bases. This CDR3 region has 15 residues. Germline CDR1 is GTSNPN and CDR2 is SVGIG (reference sequence). V was clipped by 0 bases and J by 6 bases; unmatched bases: 7. The CDR3 DNA follows: TGTGCCTGGAGTGTTGGCGGGAGTGTGGCCGGGGAGCTGTTTTTT. Residues: CAWSVGGSVAGELFF.

The genes are TRBV7-9 and TRBJ2-7, with D tentatively TRBD2 (7 bases). V was pared by 7 bases and J by 4 bases, with 14 bases between. This CDR3 has 13 residues. From germline, CDR1 is SEHNR and CDR2 FQNEAQ (reference sequence). CDR3 coding DNA: TGTGCCAGCAAATGGGGGGGCGGATACGAGCAGTACTTC. As protein: CASKWGGGYEQYF.

The chain carries TRBV4-1 and TRBJ1-5, with D perhaps TRBD1 (5 bases). In germline, CDR1 is MGHRA, CDR2 YSYEKL. V shed 0 bases and J shed 2 bases, with 11 bases lying between them. The CDR3 covers 16 residues. The CDR3 nucleotides read TGCGCCAGCAGCCAAGACGGGGGGATTGGCAATCAGCCCCAGCATTTT. Translated: CASSQDGGIGNQPQHF.

This chain connects TRBV7-2 to TRBJ2-1; 7 nucleotides agree with TRBD2. This CDR3 comprises 18 residues. Looked up from germline, CDR1 is SGHTA and CDR2 is FQGNSA. The trim removed 1 base at V and 7 bases at J, leaving 16 bases unmatched. The CDR3 is CASSLGGLGGGLQNEQFF. The CDR3, as DNA: TGTGCCAGCAGCTTAGGGGGATTGGGGGGAGGGTTACAGAATGAGCAGTTCTTC.

This chain links TRBV29-1 with TRBJ2-7, with a tentative D call TRBD2 (6 bases). Germline V gives CDR1 SQVTM, CDR2 ANQGSEA. This CDR3 has 13 amino acids. Trimming removed 6 bases from V and 0 bases from J, with 12 bases in between. The CDR3 region has the DNA TGCAGCGTCCCGGGACTTTCCTCCTACGAGCAGTACTTC. The encoded protein is CSVPGLSSYEQYF.

The rearrangement uses TRBV18 and TRBJ2-5; D is unclear. Trimming took 9 bases from V and 4 from J, leaving 12 bases between them. Germline assignment: CDR1 KGHSH and CDR2 LQKENI. This CDR3 spans 12 amino acids. The CDR3 DNA is TGTGCCAGTACGTTTCGGCTAGAGACCCAGTACTTC. It specifies CASTFRLETQYF.